Listed below are T cell receptor beta chains from one sample, sequenced in a study of cytomegalovirus exposure and HLA in healthy donors. The protocol was immunoSEQ multiplex PCR, while the TCRdb copy is restricted to in-frame clones and leaves out a portion. Of around 190,000 clones in the sample, around 80% were seen once. Sequences were obtained from PBMCs. The receptors here all came from a woman in her 30s in good health and CMV-seronegative. CDR3s include the opening cysteine and the closing phenylalanine or tryptophan. A D gene is named only where the DNA matches it firmly. Expanded clones get a size class; other rows say once, few or many, or leave the size out.

size: -
J: TRBJ1-3
V: TRBV2
D: -
DNA: TGTGCCAGCAGCCCCCGCCCGGGGGTATCTGGAAACACCATATATTTT
CDR3: CASSPRPGVSGNTIYF

size: once
J: TRBJ2-1
V: TRBV14
D: TRBD2
DNA: TGTGCCAGCTCGACTAGCGGGATCAATGAGCAGTTCTTC
CDR3: CASSTSGINEQFF

size: -
J: TRBJ2-1
V: TRBV6-6
D: -
DNA: TGTGCCAGCAGTTACGAGTACAGGGTCTACAATGAGCAGTTCTTC
CDR3: CASSYEYRVYNEQFF

size: -
J: TRBJ2-1
V: TRBV7-9
D: TRBD2
DNA: TGTGCCAGCAGCTGGGGGACTAGCGGGAGGGCCGTTGAGCAGTTCTTC
CDR3: CASSWGTSGRAVEQFF

size: once
J: TRBJ2-7
V: TRBV7-9
D: -
DNA: TGTGCCAGCACCTCCGGGACCCGGGGGTGGGAGCAGTACTTC
CDR3: CASTSGTRGWEQYF

size: -
J: TRBJ2-7
V: TRBV28
D: -
DNA: TGTGCCAGCAGTTCCGCCTACGAGCAGTACTTC
CDR3: CASSSAYEQYF

size: -
J: TRBJ2-7
V: TRBV6-5
D: -
DNA: TGTGCCAGCAGTCCCACGGTTGCTTACGAGCAGTACTTC
CDR3: CASSPTVAYEQYF

size: -
J: TRBJ2-1
V: TRBV29-1
D: TRBD2
DNA: TGCAGCGTTGAAAGACGCGGGAGGGCCTTCGATGAGCAGTTCTTC
CDR3: CSVERRGRAFDEQFF

size: -
J: TRBJ2-7
V: TRBV7-2
D: -
DNA: TGTGCCAGCAGCTTAGGGGGGACTGGCACCTACGAGCAGTACTTC
CDR3: CASSLGGTGTYEQYF

size: -
J: TRBJ1-3
V: TRBV6-5
D: -
DNA: TGTGCCAGCAGTTACTCGGGCTCGGGAAACACCATATATTTT
CDR3: CASSYSGSGNTIYF

size: -
J: TRBJ2-2
V: TRBV5-6
D: TRBD1
DNA: TGTGCCAGCAGACTGGACAGGGGGCCGAACACCGGGGAGCTGTTTTTT
CDR3: CASRLDRGPNTGELFF

size: -
J: TRBJ2-7
V: TRBV18
D: TRBD1
DNA: TGTGCCAGCTCACTTAGACAGGGAGAGCAGTACTTC
CDR3: CASSLRQGEQYF

size: -
J: TRBJ1-5
V: TRBV25-1
D: TRBD1
DNA: TGTGCCAGCAGTTCCACAGGGGGCGGGGCCCAGCATTTT
CDR3: CASSSTGGGAQHF

size: many
J: TRBJ1-2
V: TRBV2
D: -
DNA: TGTGCCAGCAGTGAAGACGGTAACTATGGCTACACCTTC
CDR3: CASSEDGNYGYTF

size: -
J: TRBJ2-7
V: TRBV30
D: TRBD2
DNA: TGTGCCTGGAGCAAACGGGGGCGGGGGGACTCCTACGAGCAGTACTTC
CDR3: CAWSKRGRGDSYEQYF

size: few
J: TRBJ1-3
V: TRBV7-9
D: -
DNA: TGTGCCAGCAGCGCACAGGTCGGTAGTGGAAACACCATATATTTT
CDR3: CASSAQVGSGNTIYF

size: -
J: TRBJ1-6
V: TRBV4-1
D: -
DNA: TGCGCCAGCAGCCTACTGAGTGGAGGCTCCTATAATTCACCCCTCCACTTT
CDR3: CASSLLSGGSYNSPLHF

size: -
J: TRBJ2-2
V: TRBV27
D: TRBD2
DNA: TGTGCCAGCAGTTCCGGGACTAGCGGGAGTCTTTGGGTAGGCGGGGAGCTGTTTTTT
CDR3: CASSSGTSGSLWVGGELFF

size: -
J: TRBJ1-2
V: TRBV9
D: -
DNA: TGTGCCAGCAGCGTACGCGACAGCGCCGACTATGGCTACACCTTC
CDR3: CASSVRDSADYGYTF

size: -
J: TRBJ2-7
V: TRBV6-1
D: TRBD1
DNA: TGTGCCAGCAGTGATAGGGGCAGGGGGCGAAGTGAGCAGTACTTC
CDR3: CASSDRGRGRSEQYF

size: -
J: TRBJ2-2
V: TRBV19
D: TRBD1
DNA: TGTGCCAGTAGTCCTCGGACAGGGGCGGGGAACACCGGGGAGCTGTTTTTT
CDR3: CASSPRTGAGNTGELFF

size: -
J: TRBJ2-3
V: TRBV5-1
D: TRBD2
DNA: TGCGCCAGCAGCGAAGGGACTAGCGCCACAGATACGCAGTATTTT
CDR3: CASSEGTSATDTQYF

size: -
J: TRBJ2-2
V: TRBV19
D: -
DNA: TGTGCCAGTAGTATTATGCCGGGTGCAGGGGAGCTGTTTTTT
CDR3: CASSIMPGAGELFF

size: -
J: TRBJ1-4
V: TRBV12-5
D: -
DNA: TGTGCTAGTGGTCCCACTGCGGACGGGGCAACTAATGAAAAACTGTTTTTT
CDR3: CASGPTADGATNEKLFF

size: -
J: TRBJ2-7
V: TRBV11-2
D: TRBD2
DNA: TGTGCCAGCAGTCAGGGTAGCGGGGTTTACGAGCAGTACTTC
CDR3: CASSQGSGVYEQYF

size: -
J: TRBJ1-1
V: TRBV25-1
D: -
DNA: TGTGCCAGCAGTTTTCAGGGTTTAGGTGGTGAAGCTTTCTTT
CDR3: CASSFQGLGGEAFF

size: -
J: TRBJ1-6
V: TRBV28
D: TRBD1
DNA: TGTGCCAGCAGTCCGGGACAGGTTGTTCTAAATTCACCCCTCCACTTT
CDR3: CASSPGQVVLNSPLHF

size: -
J: TRBJ2-7
V: TRBV4-1
D: TRBD2
DNA: TGCGCCAGCAGCCAAGTGTCTAGCGGGAGTTACGAGCAGTACTTC
CDR3: CASSQVSSGSYEQYF

size: -
J: TRBJ2-3
V: TRBV5-1
D: -
DNA: TGCGCCAGCAGCTCCGGAACGGACTTGTTGATTAGCACAGATACGCAGTATTTT
CDR3: CASSSGTDLLISTDTQYF

size: -
J: TRBJ2-5
V: TRBV5-8
D: -
DNA: TGTGCCAGCAGCTTGGTGGAGAAGACCCAGTACTTC
CDR3: CASSLVEKTQYF

size: -
J: TRBJ1-2
V: TRBV4-1
D: -
DNA: TGCGCCAGCAGCCAAGATGTTTCTCTTAACTATGGCTACACCTTC
CDR3: CASSQDVSLNYGYTF

size: once
J: TRBJ2-7
V: TRBV18
D: TRBD1
DNA: TGTGCCAGCTCACCACCTTTGCCGGACAGGATAAGCTCCTACGAGCAGTACTTC
CDR3: CASSPPLPDRISSYEQYF

size: -
J: TRBJ1-1
V: TRBV28
D: TRBD1
DNA: TGTGCCACCATTCCAGGGGGCTTATTTGACACTGAAGCTTTCTTT
CDR3: CATIPGGLFDTEAFF

size: few
J: TRBJ1-1
V: TRBV18
D: -
DNA: TGTGCCAGCTCACCAATCAGGGGCACTGAAGCTTTCTTT
CDR3: CASSPIRGTEAFF

size: -
J: TRBJ1-2
V: TRBV9
D: -
DNA: TGTGCCAGCAGCGTCTGGGGCGACTATGGCTACACCTTC
CDR3: CASSVWGDYGYTF

size: -
J: TRBJ1-1
V: TRBV5-1
D: -
DNA: TGCGCCAGCAGGAGGGGGAGCATGAACACTGAAGCTTTCTTT
CDR3: CASRRGSMNTEAFF

size: many
J: TRBJ1-1
V: TRBV5-1
D: -
DNA: TGCGCCAGCAGCTCCCCAGGGGACACTGAAGCTTTCTTT
CDR3: CASSSPGDTEAFF

size: -
J: TRBJ1-5
V: TRBV18
D: TRBD1
DNA: TGTGCCAGCTCACCCGGCCTGGGACAGGGGACCTATAGCAATCAGCCCCAGCATTTT
CDR3: CASSPGLGQGTYSNQPQHF

size: -
J: TRBJ1-5
V: TRBV29-1
D: -
DNA: TGCAGCGTTCGTGAAGGGGTGGGGTCATATAGCAATCAGCCCCAGCATTTT
CDR3: CSVREGVGSYSNQPQHF

size: -
J: TRBJ2-7
V: TRBV10-3
D: -
DNA: TGTGCCATCAGTGCCGACTATTCCGAGCAGTACTTC
CDR3: CAISADYSEQYF

size: -
J: TRBJ2-7
V: TRBV20-1
D: TRBD1
DNA: TGCAGTGCTCGACAGGGTAACGAGCAGTACTTC
CDR3: CSARQGNEQYF

size: -
J: TRBJ1-2
V: TRBV19
D: TRBD1
DNA: TGTGCCAGTAGTATAGCGGGACAGTTGGCCAACTATGGCTACACCTTC
CDR3: CASSIAGQLANYGYTF

size: -
J: TRBJ2-2
V: TRBV28
D: TRBD1
DNA: TGTGCCAGCACCGCGCACACAGGGGGCGAGTCCGGGGAGCTGTTTTTT
CDR3: CASTAHTGGESGELFF

size: -
J: TRBJ2-3
V: TRBV7-2
D: -
DNA: TGTGCCAGCAGCTTAGTGGGACTAGATACGCAGTATTTT
CDR3: CASSLVGLDTQYF

size: -
J: TRBJ2-1
V: TRBV2
D: TRBD2
DNA: TGTGCCAGCAGAGTAACTAGCGGATCCTACAATGAGCAGTTCTTC
CDR3: CASRVTSGSYNEQFF

size: -
J: TRBJ1-4
V: TRBV11-2
D: -
DNA: TGTGCCAGCAGCTACAGAGCAACTAATGAAAAACTGTTTTTT
CDR3: CASSYRATNEKLFF

size: once
J: TRBJ2-3
V: TRBV6-5
D: -
DNA: TGTGCCAGCAGTAGAACCCCGGGGGTAGATACGCAGTATTTT
CDR3: CASSRTPGVDTQYF

size: -
J: TRBJ2-2
V: TRBV6-5
D: -
DNA: TGTGCCAGCAGTTACGCCCGGGGGGGGGAGCTGTTTTTT
CDR3: CASSYARGGELFF

size: -
J: TRBJ2-1
V: TRBV27
D: -
DNA: TGTGCCAGCAGTTTATCCCTCCCGCGCTACAATGAGCAGTTCTTC
CDR3: CASSLSLPRYNEQFF

size: -
J: TRBJ2-1
V: TRBV5-4
D: TRBD2
DNA: TGTGCCAGCAGCTTGGATCCAGCGGGAGGGGGAAATGAGCAGTTCTTC
CDR3: CASSLDPAGGGNEQFF

size: -
J: TRBJ1-2
V: TRBV30
D: TRBD1
DNA: TGTGCCTGGACGGGACAGACCACCGTGAGCTCTGGCTACACCTTC
CDR3: CAWTGQTTVSSGYTF

size: few
J: TRBJ1-1
V: TRBV30
D: -
DNA: TGTGCCTGGAGTGGTCAGGGGAGCACTGAAGCTTTCTTT
CDR3: CAWSGQGSTEAFF

size: -
J: TRBJ1-2
V: TRBV29-1
D: -
DNA: TGCAGCGTCGCTCGAAGTGAGGGCTTGTACTATGGCTACACCTTC
CDR3: CSVARSEGLYYGYTF

size: -
J: TRBJ1-2
V: TRBV5-6
D: TRBD1
DNA: TGTGCCAGCAGCTTCGGACAGGGCCTCACGGCGTACACCTTC
CDR3: CASSFGQGLTAYTF

size: -
J: TRBJ1-2
V: TRBV2
D: TRBD1
DNA: TGTGCCAGGGGGGACAGCTATGGCTACACCTTC
CDR3: CARGDSYGYTF

size: -
J: TRBJ1-5
V: TRBV15
D: TRBD1
DNA: TGTGCCACCAGCAGAGATCGGACAGGGAATCAGCCCCAGCATTTT
CDR3: CATSRDRTGNQPQHF

size: few
J: TRBJ2-1
V: TRBV7-9
D: TRBD1
DNA: TGTGCCAGCAGCCCGGGGACAGGGACTTACAATGAGCAGTTCTTC
CDR3: CASSPGTGTYNEQFF

size: once
J: TRBJ2-1
V: TRBV6-1
D: -
DNA: TGTGCCAGCAGTGAATCCGGGACAATAACCTGGGGTGAGCAGTTCTTC
CDR3: CASSESGTITWGEQFF